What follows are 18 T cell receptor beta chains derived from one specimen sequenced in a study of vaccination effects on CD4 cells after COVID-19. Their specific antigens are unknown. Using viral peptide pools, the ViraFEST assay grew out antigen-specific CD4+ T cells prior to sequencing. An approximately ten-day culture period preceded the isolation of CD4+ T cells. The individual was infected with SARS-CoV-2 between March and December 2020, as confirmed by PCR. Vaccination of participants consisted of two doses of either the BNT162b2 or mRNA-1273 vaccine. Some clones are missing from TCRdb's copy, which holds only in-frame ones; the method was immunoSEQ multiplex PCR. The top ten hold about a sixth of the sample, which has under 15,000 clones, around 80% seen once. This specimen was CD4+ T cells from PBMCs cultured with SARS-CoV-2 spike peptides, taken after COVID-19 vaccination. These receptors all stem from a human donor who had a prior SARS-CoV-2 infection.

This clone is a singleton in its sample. This CDR3 reads CASGLGQGGTDTQYF. Here the CDR3 DNA reads TGTGCTAGTGGTTTGGGACAGGGGGGAACAGATACGCAGTATTTT. V usage is TRBV12-5 and J usage is TRBJ2-3; 9 bases line up with TRBD1. V lost 1 base, J lost 3 bases, and 2 bases stayed unmatched. Looked up from germline, CDR1 is LGHNT and CDR2 is FRNRAP. The CDR3 covers 15 residues. Using reference TRBV12-5 and TRBJ2-3 for the parts outside the CDR3, the full variable domain is DARVTQTPRHKVTEMGQEVTMRCQPILGHNTVFWYRQTMMQGLELLAYFRNRAPLDDSGMPKDRFSAEMPDATLATLKIQPSEPRDSAVYFCASGLGQGGTDTQYFGPGTRLTVL.

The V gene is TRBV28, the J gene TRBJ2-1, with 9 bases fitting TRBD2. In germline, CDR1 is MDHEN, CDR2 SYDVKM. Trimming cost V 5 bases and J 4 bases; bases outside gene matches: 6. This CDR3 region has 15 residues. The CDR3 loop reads CASSPGGGEYNEQFF. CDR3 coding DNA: TGTGCCAGCAGTCCTGGCGGGGGGGAATACAATGAGCAGTTCTTC.

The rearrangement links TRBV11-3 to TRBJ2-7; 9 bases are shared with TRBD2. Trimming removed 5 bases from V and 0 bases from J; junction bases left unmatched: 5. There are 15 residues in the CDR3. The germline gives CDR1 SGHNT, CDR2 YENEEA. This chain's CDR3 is CASSPSGVDSYEQYF. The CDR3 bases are TGTGCCAGCAGCCCTAGCGGGGTAGACTCCTACGAGCAGTACTTC.

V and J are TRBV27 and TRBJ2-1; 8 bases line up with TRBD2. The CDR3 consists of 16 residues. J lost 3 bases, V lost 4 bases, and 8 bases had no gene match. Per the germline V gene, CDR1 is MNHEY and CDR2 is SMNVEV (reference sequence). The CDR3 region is CASSWHTSGYYNEQFF. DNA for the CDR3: TGTGCCAGCAGTTGGCACACTAGCGGCTACTACAATGAGCAGTTCTTC.

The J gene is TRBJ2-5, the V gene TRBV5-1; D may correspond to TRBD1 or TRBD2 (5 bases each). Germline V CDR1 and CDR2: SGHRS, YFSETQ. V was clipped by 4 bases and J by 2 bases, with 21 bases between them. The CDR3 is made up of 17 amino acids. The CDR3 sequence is CASSTGAMAWLQETQYF. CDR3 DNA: TGCGCCAGCAGCACCGGGGCCATGGCTTGGTTACAAGAGACCCAGTACTTC. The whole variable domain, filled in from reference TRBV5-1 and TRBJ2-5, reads KAGVTQTPRYLIKTRGQQVTLSCSPISGHRSVSWYQQTPGQGLQFLFEYFSETQRNKGNFPGRFSGRQFSNSRSEMNVSTLELGDSALYLCASSTGAMAWLQETQYFGPGTRLLVL.

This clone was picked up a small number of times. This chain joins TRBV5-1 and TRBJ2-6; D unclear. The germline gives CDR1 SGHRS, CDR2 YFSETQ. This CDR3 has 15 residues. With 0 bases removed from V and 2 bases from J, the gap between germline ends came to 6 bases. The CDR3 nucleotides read TGCGCCAGCAGCTTGGTTTTGGCTGGGGCCAACGTCCTGACTTTC. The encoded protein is CASSLVLAGANVLTF.

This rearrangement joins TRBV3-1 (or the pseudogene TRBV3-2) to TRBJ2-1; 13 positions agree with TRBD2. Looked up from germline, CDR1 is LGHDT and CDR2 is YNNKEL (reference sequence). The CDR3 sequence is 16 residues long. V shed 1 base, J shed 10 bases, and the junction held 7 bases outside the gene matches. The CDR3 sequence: CASSQVVLAGGPEQFF. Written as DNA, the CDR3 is TGTGCCAGCAGCCAAGTTGTACTAGCGGGGGGGCCAGAGCAGTTCTTC.

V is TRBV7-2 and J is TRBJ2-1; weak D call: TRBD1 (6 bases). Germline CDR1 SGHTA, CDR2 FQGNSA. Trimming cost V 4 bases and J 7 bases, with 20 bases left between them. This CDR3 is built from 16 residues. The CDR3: CASSYRQVGPLNEQFF. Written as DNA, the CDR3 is TGTGCCAGCAGCTATCGACAGGTGGGGCCGTTGAATGAGCAGTTCTTC.

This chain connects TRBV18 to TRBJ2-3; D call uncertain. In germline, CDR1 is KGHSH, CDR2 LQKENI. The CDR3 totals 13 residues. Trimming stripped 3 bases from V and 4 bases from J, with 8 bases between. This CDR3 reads CASSPQNSDTQYF. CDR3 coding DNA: TGTGCCAGCTCACCCCAGAACTCAGATACGCAGTATTTT.

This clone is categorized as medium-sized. The CDR3 nucleotides read TGTGCCAGCAGCCGTAGCGGGATCGATGAGCAGTTCTTC. It is translated as CASSRSGIDEQFF. The chain combines TRBV7-9 with TRBJ2-1; 8 nucleotides agree with TRBD2. V lost 5 bases, J lost 8 bases, and 5 bases stayed unmatched. CDR3 length: 13 residues. Germline V gene lookup returns CDR1 SEHNR and CDR2 FQNEAQ (reference sequence).

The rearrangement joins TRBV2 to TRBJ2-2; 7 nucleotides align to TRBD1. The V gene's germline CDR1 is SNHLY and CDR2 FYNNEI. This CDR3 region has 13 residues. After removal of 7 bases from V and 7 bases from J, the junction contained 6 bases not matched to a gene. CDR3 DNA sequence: TGTGCCAGCACCTCCACAGGGGTCGGGGAGCTGTTTTTT. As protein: CASTSTGVGELFF.

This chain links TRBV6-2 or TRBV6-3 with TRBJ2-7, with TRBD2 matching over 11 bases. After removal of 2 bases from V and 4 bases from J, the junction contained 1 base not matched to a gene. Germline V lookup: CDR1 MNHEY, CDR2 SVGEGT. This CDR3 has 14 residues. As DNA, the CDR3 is TGTGCCAGCAGTTACGGGACTAGCGGTTACGAGCAGTACTTC. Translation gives CASSYGTSGYEQYF.

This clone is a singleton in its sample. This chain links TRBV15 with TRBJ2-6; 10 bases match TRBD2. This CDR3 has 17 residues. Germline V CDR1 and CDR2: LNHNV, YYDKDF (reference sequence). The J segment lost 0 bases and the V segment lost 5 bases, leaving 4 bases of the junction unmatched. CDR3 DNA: TGTGCCACCAGCGGCGAGCGGGGGGGCTCTGGGGCCAACGTCCTGACTTTC. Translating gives CATSGERGGSGANVLTF.

CDR3 coding DNA: TGCGCCAGCAGCTTGATACCTGGGGACAGGGTGATTTATGGCTACACCTTC. The encoded protein is CASSLIPGDRVIYGYTF. This rearrangement joins TRBV5-1 to TRBJ1-2; 9 nucleotides align to TRBD1. There are 17 residues in the CDR3. The trim removed 1 base at V and 5 bases at J, leaving 12 bases unmatched. Per germline, CDR1 SGHRS and CDR2 YFSETQ.

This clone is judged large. DNA for the CDR3: TGTGCCAGCAGCCTAACAGGGGGCGCGCCATATGGCTACACCTTC. Translating gives CASSLTGGAPYGYTF. This chain links TRBV9 with TRBJ1-2; 9 nucleotides match TRBD1. CDR3 size: 15 residues. CDR1 SGDLS and CDR2 YYNGEE come from the germline V gene. V was pared by 4 bases and J by 5 bases, with 9 bases of the junction left unmatched.

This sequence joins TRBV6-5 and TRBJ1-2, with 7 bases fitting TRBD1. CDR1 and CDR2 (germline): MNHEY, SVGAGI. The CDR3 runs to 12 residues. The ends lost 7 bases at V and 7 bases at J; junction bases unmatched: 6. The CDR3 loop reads CASKETGTGYTF. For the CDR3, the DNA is TGTGCCAGCAAGGAGACAGGGACTGGCTACACCTTC.

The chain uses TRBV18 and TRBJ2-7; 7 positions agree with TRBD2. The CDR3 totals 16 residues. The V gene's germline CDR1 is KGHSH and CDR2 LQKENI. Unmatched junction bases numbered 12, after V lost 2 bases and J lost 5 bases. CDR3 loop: CASSPSRTRGINEQYF. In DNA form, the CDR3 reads TGTGCCAGCTCACCATCACGGACTAGGGGTATCAACGAGCAGTACTTC. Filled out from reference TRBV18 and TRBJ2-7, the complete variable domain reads NAGVMQNPRHLVRRRGQEARLRCSPMKGHSHVYWYRQLPEEGLKFMVYLQKENIIDESGMPKERFSAEFPKEGPSILRIQQVVRGDSAAYFCASSPSRTRGINEQYFGPGTRLTVT.

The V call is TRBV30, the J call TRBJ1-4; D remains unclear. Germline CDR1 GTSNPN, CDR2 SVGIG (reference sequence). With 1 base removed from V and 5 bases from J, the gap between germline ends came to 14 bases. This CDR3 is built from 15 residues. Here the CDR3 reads CAWSAPRRINEKLFF. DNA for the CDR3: TGTGCCTGGAGTGCACCGCGGCGGATAAATGAAAAACTGTTTTTT.